The 19 T cell receptor beta chains below all came from one sample that was sequenced in a study of blood T cell repertoires in COVID-19. Method: immunoSEQ multiplex PCR; TCRdb's copy keeps in-frame clones and lacks some. In the table there are 200,000 to 300,000 clones, approximately 80% of which are singletons. The sample comprised peripheral blood. All receptors come from a man between 60 and 70 years old with acute or convalescent COVID-19.

This chain connects TRBV29-1 to TRBJ2-6; D may be TRBD2 (5 bases). V lost 7 bases, J lost 4 bases, and 11 bases lay in between. The germline V gene encodes CDR1 SQVTM and CDR2 ANQGSEA. The CDR3 extends over 13 amino acids. CDR3 sequence reads: CSARTSGANVLTF. The CDR3 coding sequence is TGCAGCGCGCGGACTTCCGGGGCCAACGTCCTGACTTTC.

Note on this clone: In the same sample, other DNA sequences code for this CDR3. This sequence joins TRBV6-5 and TRBJ1-5; 7 bases align to TRBD1. Germline CDR1 MNHEY, CDR2 SVGAGI. This CDR3 is 14 amino acids long. V shed 6 bases and J 4 bases; nucleotides not matched to a gene: 6. CDR3 residues: CASSPDRSNQPQHF. The CDR3 nucleotides are TGTGCCAGCAGCCCGGACAGGTCTAATCAGCCCCAGCATTTT.

The J gene is TRBJ1-1, the V gene TRBV5-1; 7 nucleotides agree with TRBD1. Trimming removed 6 bases from V and 3 bases from J; junction bases left unmatched: 11. In germline, CDR1 is SGHRS, CDR2 YFSETQ. CDR3 length equals 15 residues. CDR3 sequence (DNA): TGCGCCAGCACCCCCGGGACAGAACTTTACACTGAAGCTTTCTTT. It is translated as CASTPGTELYTEAFF.

Regarding this clone: The sample carries other DNA sequences with the same CDR3. This chain joins TRBV18 and TRBJ1-5; tentative D call: TRBD1 (5 bases). CDR3 length: 15 amino acids. V lost 0 bases, J lost 1 base, and 7 bases lay in between. Germline V lookup: CDR1 KGHSH, CDR2 LQKENI. CDR3 DNA sequence: TGTGCCAGCTCACCACCGGGGGGAAGCAATCAGCCCCAGCATTTT. It specifies CASSPPGGSNQPQHF. Combining the CDR3 with reference TRBV18 and TRBJ1-5 gives the whole variable domain NAGVMQNPRHLVRRRGQEARLRCSPMKGHSHVYWYRQLPEEGLKFMVYLQKENIIDESGMPKERFSAEFPKEGPSILRIQQVVRGDSAAYFCASSPPGGSNQPQHFGDGTRLSIL.

V is TRBV27 and J is TRBJ2-7; 12 positions agree with TRBD2. After removal of 5 bases from V and 6 bases from J, the junction contained 20 bases not matched to a gene. CDR1 is MNHEY and CDR2 is SMNVEV in the germline V gene (reference sequence). The CDR3 is 19 residues long. The CDR3 sequence is CASSKSGATSGSLAGEQYF. Written as DNA, the CDR3 is TGTGCCAGCAGTAAATCCGGAGCGACTAGCGGGAGTTTGGCGGGCGAGCAGTACTTC.

The chain employs TRBV2 and TRBJ1-1; 11 bases align to TRBD1. This CDR3 is 14 amino acids long. The ends lost 6 bases at V and 4 bases at J; junction bases unmatched: 4. CDR1 SNHLY and CDR2 FYNNEI come from the germline V gene. CDR3 in DNA: TGTGCCAGCAGAGCCGGGACAGGGGGCACTGAAGCTTTCTTT. Amino acids: CASRAGTGGTEAFF.

The rearrangement joins TRBV9 to TRBJ1-2; D unresolved. The CDR3 extends over 15 amino acids. Deletions cut 4 bases from V and 1 base from J, with 14 bases between. Germline V gene data show CDR1 as SGDLS and CDR2 as YYNGEE. The CDR3 coding sequence is TGTGCCAGCAGCCCTCGTAGCGGGAGTAACTATGGCTACACCTTC. This gives the protein CASSPRSGSNYGYTF.

This clone appeared a single time. The genes are TRBV20-1 and TRBJ2-3; no clear D gene. The ends were cut back, 3 bases at V and 6 bases at J, with 16 bases in the middle. CDR3 length: 14 residues. Germline V gives CDR1 DFQATT, CDR2 SNEGSKA (reference sequence). CDR3 in amino acids: CSASENDIADTQYF. The CDR3, as DNA: TGCAGTGCTAGTGAAAATGACATTGCGGATACGCAGTATTTT.

The rearrangement uses TRBV10-1 and TRBJ2-5, with D possibly being TRBD1 (6 bases). V lost 0 bases and J lost 10, with 15 bases in between. Germline values: CDR1 WNHNN, CDR2 SYGVQD (reference sequence). The CDR3 length is 14 residues. The CDR3 DNA is TGCGCCAGCAGTGAGTCGACAGGATACCCCGTCCAGTACTTC. It translates to CASSESTGYPVQYF.

The chain is built from TRBV28 and TRBJ2-5; TRBD2 aligns across 7 bases. Germline V gene lookup returns CDR1 MDHEN and CDR2 SYDVKM. Trimming removed 2 bases from V and 1 base from J; junction bases left unmatched: 1. The CDR3 has 14 residues. As DNA, the CDR3 is TGTGCCAGCAGTTTAGGCGGGAGCCAAGAGACCCAGTACTTC. Its translation: CASSLGGSQETQYF. Supplemented by reference TRBV28 and TRBJ2-5, the full variable domain reads DVKVTQSSRYLVKRTGEKVFLECVQDMDHENMFWYRQDPGLGLRLIYFSYDVKMKEKGDIPEGYSVSREKKERFSLILESASTNQTSMYLCASSLGGSQETQYFGPGTRLLVL.

The table lists this clone with a few counts. The chain has TRBV9 and TRBJ1-4; D not resolved. Germline CDR1 and CDR2: SGDLS and YYNGEE. The CDR3 has 15 amino acids. The V and J ends lost 0 bases and 7 bases respectively, with 13 bases between them. CDR3 region: CASSVGLGDGEKLFF. The CDR3 coding sequence is TGTGCCAGCAGCGTAGGTTTGGGAGACGGTGAAAAACTGTTTTTT. Full variable domain (rest looked up from reference TRBV9 and TRBJ1-4): DSGVTQTPKHLITATGQRVTLRCSPRSGDLSVYWYQQSLDQGLQFLIQYYNGEERAKGNILERFSAQQFPDLHSELNLSSLELGDSALYFCASSVGLGDGEKLFFGSGTQLSVL.

In the case of this clone: Other DNA sequences in the same sample also yield this CDR3. The V and J genes are TRBV19 and TRBJ1-6, with TRBD1 identical over 8 bases. V dropped 3 bases and J dropped 8; count of bases not matched to a gene: 3. The CDR3 loop spans 14 amino acids. The germline CDR1 and CDR2 sequences are LNHDA and SQIVND (reference sequence). DNA for the CDR3: TGTGCCAGTAGTATCCAGGGGGCGGATTCACCCCTCCACTTT. It encodes CASSIQGADSPLHF. Full variable domain (remainder filled in from reference TRBV19 and TRBJ1-6): DGGITQSPKYLFRKEGQNVTLSCEQNLNHDAMYWYRQDPGQGLRLIYYSQIVNDFQKGDIAEGYSVSREKKESFPLTVTSAQKNPTAFYLCASSIQGADSPLHFGNGTRLTVT.

This clone showed up just a few times. The J gene is TRBJ2-2, the V gene TRBV21-1; TRBD1, the table's D call, was not compared with the DNA. TRBV21-1 is designated a pseudogene. The CDR3 contains 19 residues. The DNA for the CDR3 is TGTGCCAGCAGCGACCCCAGGGGGGAGGCCCAGAGGGGTACCGGGGAGCTGTTTTTT. Translation gives CASSDPRGEAQRGTGELFF.

The V call is TRBV7-3, the J call TRBJ1-2, with a tentative D call TRBD1 (5 bases). The CDR3 extends over 15 amino acids. Trimming shortened V by 5 bases and J by 8 bases, and 21 bases separated the two germline ends. Germline CDR1 reads SGHTA; CDR2 reads FQGTGA. CDR3 DNA sequence: TGTGCCAGCAGCCCCTCGGGGGGGAGTCTCGGCGGCTACACCTTC. It specifies CASSPSGGSLGGYTF.

The V gene is TRBV9, the J gene TRBJ2-7; tentatively, D is TRBD1 (5 bases). Trimming took 9 bases from V and 6 from J, leaving 16 bases between them. In germline, CDR1 is SGDLS, CDR2 YYNGEE. The CDR3 runs 12 residues. The CDR3 DNA reads TGTGCCAACCGCAGGGCGACGGCCGAGCAGTACTTC. Translated: CANRRATAEQYF.

The rearrangement links TRBV28 to TRBJ1-2; TRBD1 agrees at 10 bases. This CDR3 comprises 15 residues. With V trimmed by 4 bases and J by 1 base, 3 bases remained unmatched. Germline CDR1 reads MDHEN; CDR2 reads SYDVKM. CDR3 region: CASSSRTGGNYGYTF. CDR3 in DNA: TGTGCCAGCAGTTCTCGGACAGGGGGTAACTATGGCTACACCTTC.

This sequence joins TRBV6-4 and TRBJ1-4; 8 bases are a match to TRBD1. The ends lost 0 bases at V and 2 bases at J; junction bases unmatched: 17. The germline gives CDR1 MRHNA, CDR2 SNTAGT. The CDR3 loop spans 21 amino acids. CDR3: CASSDSRGRGPRFATNEKLFF. The DNA of the CDR3 is TGTGCCAGCAGTGACTCCAGGGGCAGGGGGCCTAGGTTTGCGACTAATGAAAAACTGTTTTTT.

The chain recombines TRBV4-3 with TRBJ1-2, with 9 bases that match TRBD1. J gave up 7 bases and V 6 bases, and 9 bases lay outside the gene matches. Germline CDR1 is LGHNA and CDR2 is YSLEER. The length of the CDR3 is 14 residues. CDR3 bases: TGCGCCAGCAGTCACCGGGACAGGGCTCGTGGCTACACCTTC. Its translation is CASSHRDRARGYTF.

J is TRBJ1-4 and V is TRBV19; the match to TRBD1 covers 7 bases. The length of the CDR3 is 15 residues. Germline trimming cut 5 bases from V and 1 base from J; bases unmatched to any gene: 4. Germline CDR1 reads LNHDA; CDR2 reads SQIVND (reference sequence). DNA for the CDR3: TGTGCCAGTAGTGAACAGGGGCTAACTAATGAAAAACTGTTTTTT. Its protein is CASSEQGLTNEKLFF.